This is a list of T cell receptor beta chains from one sample in a study of blood T cell repertoires in COVID-19. Clones were sequenced by immunoSEQ multiplex PCR, and TCRdb holds only the in-frame ones, with some missing. The profile shows about 190,000 clones, 90% of them singletons. Source material: peripheral blood. The receptors derive from a man between 45 and 60 years old with acute or convalescent COVID-19. Each CDR3 is given with its conserved first and last residue.

v_call	j_call	cdr3_aa
TRBV19	TRBJ1-2	CASMRGNGYGYTF
TRBV24-1	TRBJ2-1	CATSDPWTGKGQFF
TRBV20-1	TRBJ1-2	CSARLGVGYTF
TRBV6-1	TRBJ2-6	CASSDNSGANVLTF
TRBV5-4	TRBJ2-3	CASSLAPSGVSTDTQYF
TRBV10-2	TRBJ1-2	CASSEARGPSNYGYTF
TRBV10-3	TRBJ1-1	CAISETGGSTEAFF
TRBV7-9	TRBJ2-2	CASSFGRGVNTGELFF
TRBV18	TRBJ2-1	CASSPRGTSMYNEQFF
TRBV5-1	TRBJ1-4	CASRDSGQGNEKLFF
TRBV19	TRBJ2-7	CASSDRGYEQYF